A single sample gave rise to the 24 T cell receptor beta chains below, sequenced in a study of a mutant IDH1 vaccine in newly diagnosed glioma (dated by TCRdb to about 2021). The sample's time point, from its label and the paper: week 47, end of study. Each vaccine dose was 300 ug of a 20-mer mutant IDH1 peptide in Montanide, given subcutaneously with topical imiquimod. The antigens these receptors bind are not known. Receptor amplification or capture employed the immunoSEQ multiplex PCR assay. This immuneACCESS table, as held by TCRdb, lists in-frame sequences with V and J called but not all clones. Of the missing ones, under half trace to an unresolved V gene in checked studies; the others have no known cause. The sample has tens of thousands of clones on record, roughly 80% of them singletons. The ten largest make up 3.5% to 4.5% of the sample. Sample: PBMCs, taken from a glioma patient whose treatment included an IDH1 peptide vaccine. Receptors originate from a man under 40 with glioma.

The rearrangement uses TRBV6-5 and TRBJ2-7; maybe TRBD2 (7 bases). Germline lookup yields CDR1 MNHEY and CDR2 SVGAGI. Trimming left V 7 bases short and J 1 base short, with 14 bases between. This CDR3 region has 14 residues. Here the CDR3 reads CASTGGLGSYEQYF. The CDR3 DNA follows: TGTGCCAGCACCGGGGGGCTCGGTTCCTACGAGCAGTACTTC.

This rearrangement joins TRBV29-1 to TRBJ2-1; no reliable D call. Germline V gene lookup returns CDR1 SQVTM and CDR2 ANQGSEA. This CDR3 region has 11 residues. The V end was cut by 4 bases, the J end by 9 bases, with 10 bases between. DNA of the CDR3: TGCAGCGTTGCAGAGTTAAGTGAGCAGTTCTTC. Translated: CSVAELSEQFF.

There are a few counts of this clone. V usage is TRBV5-5 and J usage is TRBJ1-2; D gene ambiguous. V was clipped by 4 bases and J by 2 bases, with 15 bases between them. The CDR3 covers 15 residues. The germline V gene has CDR1 SGHKS and CDR2 YYEKEE (reference sequence). CDR3 sequence: CASSPGRKENYGYTF. As DNA, the CDR3 is TGTGCCAGCAGCCCTGGACGGAAAGAAAACTATGGCTACACCTTC.

V gene TRBV7-9 combines with J gene TRBJ1-1, with a weak D call TRBD1 (6 bases). With 4 bases removed from V and 2 bases from J, the gap between germline ends came to 14 bases. Per germline, CDR1 SEHNR and CDR2 FQNEAQ (reference sequence). The CDR3 contains 15 residues. CDR3 sequence: CASSSYGQPNTEAFF. The CDR3 DNA sequence: TGTGCCAGCAGCTCGTACGGACAGCCTAACACTGAAGCTTTCTTT.

The chain recombines TRBV18 with TRBJ1-1, with D unresolved. CDR1 is KGHSH, CDR2 LQKENI, per germline. CDR3 length: 12 amino acids. The V gene lost 3 bases and the J gene lost 11 bases, with 13 bases spanning the gap. In nucleotides, the CDR3 is TGTGCCAGCTCACCGAGGTCTCCTGGGGCTTTCTTT. Translated: CASSPRSPGAFF.

The chain employs TRBV5-1 and TRBJ1-1; D may be TRBD1 (6 bases). The V gene's germline CDR1 is SGHRS and CDR2 YFSETQ. CDR3 length: 16 amino acids. Trimming shortened V by 1 base and J by 2 bases, and 15 bases separated the two germline ends. The chain's CDR3 is CASSLTTGQINTEAFF. The CDR3 DNA sequence: TGCGCCAGCAGCTTGACCACCGGACAGATAAACACTGAAGCTTTCTTT.

This chain connects TRBV27 to TRBJ2-1; maybe TRBD2 (6 bases). The CDR3 length is 15 residues. V dropped 6 bases and J dropped 0 bases, with 12 bases sitting between them. Germline values: CDR1 MNHEY, CDR2 SMNVEV (reference sequence). The DNA for the CDR3 is TGTGCCAGCAGCGGGCGGGGTAACTCCTACAATGAGCAGTTCTTC. Its translation is CASSGRGNSYNEQFF.

The V gene is TRBV2, the J gene TRBJ1-2, with D possibly being TRBD1 (5 bases). Germline V CDR1 and CDR2: SNHLY, FYNNEI. CDR3 length equals 13 residues. The V and J ends lost 6 bases and 8 bases respectively, with 16 bases between them. The CDR3 sequence is CASRATGSGGYTF. CDR3 in DNA: TGTGCCAGCAGGGCCACAGGCAGTGGGGGCTACACCTTC.

The V gene is TRBV7-9, the J gene TRBJ2-7; 7 bases agree with TRBD2. Per germline, CDR1 SEHNR and CDR2 FQNEAQ (reference sequence). CDR3 length equals 14 residues. Trimming took 5 bases from V and 1 from J; bases not matched to a gene: 5. CDR3 DNA: TGTGCCAGCAGCATGGGGACTAAATCCTACGAGCAGTACTTC. Residues: CASSMGTKSYEQYF.

This chain joins TRBV10-1 and TRBJ1-1; possible D gene TRBD1, 6 bases. CDR3 length equals 17 residues. V shed 0 bases and J shed 5 bases, with 19 bases lying between them. CDR1 WNHNN and CDR2 SYGVQD come from the germline V gene (reference sequence). In DNA form, the CDR3 reads TGCGCCAGCAGTGAGTCGTTGGGGGCCGGTAACGTGACTGAAGCTTTCTTT. Protein: CASSESLGAGNVTEAFF.

The table lists this clone with a count of one. Compared with germline, one end of the junction differs, possibly owing to a read error. The sample carries other DNA sequences with the same CDR3. The V and J genes are TRBV27 and TRBJ1-5; D gene uncertain. The CDR3 consists of 11 residues. Germline-derived CDR1 and CDR2 are MNHEY and SMNVEV (reference sequence). CDR3 bases: TGTGCCAGCAGTTTAGATCAACCCCAGCATTTT. This sequence encodes CASSLDQPQHF.

CDR3 DNA sequence: TGCGCCAGCAGCTTTGGGGGAACCTATGGCTACACCTTC. This translates into CASSFGGTYGYTF. V usage is TRBV5-1 and J usage is TRBJ1-2; TRBD1 is a possible D gene (5 bases). With 2 bases removed from V and 4 bases from J, the gap between germline ends came to 9 bases. The CDR3 is made up of 13 amino acids. CDR1 is SGHRS and CDR2 is YFSETQ in the germline V gene.

This sequence joins TRBV6-1 and TRBJ2-7; D gene uncertain. V lost 0 bases to trimming and J lost 6 bases, with 6 bases between them. The CDR3 sequence is 12 residues long. The germline V gene has CDR1 MNHNS and CDR2 SASEGT. The CDR3 DNA is TGTGCCAGCAGTGAAGCGGTAACCGAGCAGTACTTC. Protein product: CASSEAVTEQYF.

The V gene is TRBV28, the J gene TRBJ2-1, with D possibly matching TRBD1 (6 bases). Germline assignment: CDR1 MDHEN and CDR2 SYDVKM. With 2 bases removed from V and 4 bases from J, the gap between germline ends came to 18 bases. CDR3 size: 17 residues. The CDR3 nucleotides are TGTGCCAGCAGTTTAGCCCCCGCCCAGGGGATGTACAATGAGCAGTTCTTC. This encodes CASSLAPAQGMYNEQFF.

J is TRBJ1-1 and V is TRBV19; 8 bases align to TRBD1. CDR3 size: 14 residues. Looked up from germline, CDR1 is LNHDA and CDR2 is SQIVND (reference sequence). With V trimmed by 6 bases and J by 3 bases, 6 bases remained unmatched. CDR3: CASRPGQVDTEAFF. The CDR3 DNA is TGTGCCAGTAGACCGGGACAGGTGGACACTGAAGCTTTCTTT.

The chain is built from TRBV29-1 and TRBJ1-1; 7 bases agree with TRBD1. Germline CDR1 reads SQVTM; CDR2 reads ANQGSEA. The trim removed 6 bases at V and 7 bases at J, leaving 2 bases unmatched. The CDR3 runs 10 residues. CDR3 in amino acids: CSVGQIEAFF. In DNA, the CDR3 is TGCAGCGTGGGACAGATTGAAGCTTTCTTT.

The rearrangement uses TRBV27 and TRBJ2-7; D possibly corresponds to TRBD1 (5 bases). Trimming removed 0 bases at V and 7 bases at J, with 22 bases between. The V gene's germline CDR1 is MNHEY and CDR2 SMNVEV (reference sequence). The CDR3 loop spans 17 amino acids. The CDR3 DNA sequence: TGTGCCAGCAGTTTATCGTTGATTTATGGCAGGGCAATAGAGCAGTACTTC. Protein: CASSLSLIYGRAIEQYF.

The chain uses TRBV5-4 and TRBJ2-7; 15 nucleotides agree with TRBD2. The germline V gene encodes CDR1 SGHNT and CDR2 YYREEE (reference sequence). Trimming removed 4 bases from V and 5 bases from J; junction bases left unmatched: 4. The CDR3 spans 15 residues. In DNA form, the CDR3 reads TGTGCCAGCAGCGGGAGGACTAGCGGGGGGGACGAGCAGTACTTC. Translated, it gives CASSGRTSGGDEQYF.

CDR3 amino acids: CASGKDGSGELFF. In DNA, the CDR3 is TGTGCCAGTGGGAAGGATGGAAGCGGGGAGCTGTTTTTT. This chain links TRBV27 with TRBJ2-2; D is unresolved. This CDR3 is built from 13 residues. Germline-derived CDR1 and CDR2 are MNHEY and SMNVEV (reference sequence). V shed 9 bases and J shed 7 bases, with 15 bases lying between them.

This clone showed up just a few times. The rearrangement joins TRBV18 to TRBJ1-1, with 8 bases fitting TRBD1. The CDR3 is made up of 16 amino acids. The germline CDR1 and CDR2 sequences are KGHSH and LQKENI. V shed 3 bases, J shed 0 bases, and the junction held 6 bases outside the gene matches. The CDR3 is CASSPRTGNMNTEAFF. CDR3 DNA: TGTGCCAGCTCACCCCGGACAGGGAATATGAACACTGAAGCTTTCTTT.

V gene TRBV11-2 combines with J gene TRBJ1-4, with a tentative D call TRBD1 (5 bases). Germline V gives CDR1 SGHAT, CDR2 FQNNGV. V lost 3 bases to trimming and J lost 6 bases, with 20 bases between them. This CDR3 contains 17 residues. The CDR3, as DNA: TGTGCCAGCAGCTTCCCAGCCGTAGGGGTGGGAGATGAAAAACTGTTTTTT. Protein sequence: CASSFPAVGVGDEKLFF.

A single count supports this clone. The genes are TRBV5-5 and TRBJ2-7, with TRBD1 identical over 8 bases. V shed 3 bases, J shed 5 bases, and the junction held 7 bases outside the gene matches. Germline V gene sequence: CDR1 SGHKS, CDR2 YYEKEE (reference sequence). The CDR3 runs to 14 residues. CDR3 DNA: TGTGCCAGCAGCTCGGGACAGGCTTACCACGAGCAGTACTTC. Protein: CASSSGQAYHEQYF.

This sequence joins TRBV7-9 and TRBJ1-5; no clear D gene. The germline gives CDR1 SEHNR, CDR2 FQNEAQ (reference sequence). Trimming pared 5 bases from V and 2 bases from J, leaving 19 bases between. The CDR3 runs to 17 residues. CDR3 protein: CASSPSLAVGGNQPQHF. The CDR3 coding sequence is TGTGCCAGCAGCCCAAGTCTAGCCGTCGGTGGCAATCAGCCCCAGCATTTT.

The rearrangement uses TRBV7-9 and TRBJ1-5; TRBD1 aligns across 10 bases. The length of the CDR3 is 17 residues. Germline V CDR1 and CDR2: SEHNR, FQNEAQ (reference sequence). Trimming took 6 bases from V and 7 from J; bases not matched to a gene: 15. CDR3 sequence (DNA): TGTGCCAGCAGTCAATTATCTGACAGGGGGCGGAGGCAGCCCCAGCATTTT. Amino acid sequence: CASSQLSDRGRRQPQHF.